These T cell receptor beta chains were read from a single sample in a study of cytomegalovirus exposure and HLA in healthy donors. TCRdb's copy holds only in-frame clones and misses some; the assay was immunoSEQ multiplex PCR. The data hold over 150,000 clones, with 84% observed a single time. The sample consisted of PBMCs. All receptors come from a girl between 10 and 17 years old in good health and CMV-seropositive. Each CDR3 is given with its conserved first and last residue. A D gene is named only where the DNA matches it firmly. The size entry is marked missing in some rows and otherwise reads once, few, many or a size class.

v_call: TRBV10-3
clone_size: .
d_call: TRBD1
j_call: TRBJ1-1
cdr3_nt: TGTGCCATCAGTGAGTCCTCAGGGGGAACTGAAGCTTTCTTT
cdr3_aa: CAISESSGGTEAFF

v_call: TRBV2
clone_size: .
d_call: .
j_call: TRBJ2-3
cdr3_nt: TGTGCCAGCGAAGTGAGGAGACAGGCAGGGCATTATAGAGATACGCAGTATTTT
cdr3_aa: CASEVRRQAGHYRDTQYF

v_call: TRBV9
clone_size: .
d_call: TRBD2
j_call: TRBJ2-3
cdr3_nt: TGTGCCAGCAGCGTGTGGACTAGCGGGGGGGCCACAGATACGCAGTATTTT
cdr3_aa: CASSVWTSGGATDTQYF

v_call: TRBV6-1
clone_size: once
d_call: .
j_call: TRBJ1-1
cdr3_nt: TGTGCCAGCAGTGAACTCGGGACTCTCGAACGGGAGGCTTTCTTT
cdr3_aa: CASSELGTLEREAFF

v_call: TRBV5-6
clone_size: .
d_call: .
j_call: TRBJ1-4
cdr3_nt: TGTGCCAGCAGCTTGGGGTTCGGGACACCTAATGAAAAACTGTTTTTT
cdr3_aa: CASSLGFGTPNEKLFF

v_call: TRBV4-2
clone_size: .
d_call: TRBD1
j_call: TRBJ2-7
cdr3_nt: TGTGCCAGCAGCCCTCGGGACAGTTCCTACGAGCAGTACTTC
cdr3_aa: CASSPRDSSYEQYF

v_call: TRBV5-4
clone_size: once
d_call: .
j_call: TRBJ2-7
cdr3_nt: TGTGCCAGCAGCGCGGGACAGACCTCCTACGAGCAGTACTTC
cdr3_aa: CASSAGQTSYEQYF

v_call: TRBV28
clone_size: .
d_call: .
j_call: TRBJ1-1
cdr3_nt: TGTGCCAGCAGCCCCCGGCGGGGGGGGAACACTGAAGCTTTCTTT
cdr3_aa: CASSPRRGGNTEAFF

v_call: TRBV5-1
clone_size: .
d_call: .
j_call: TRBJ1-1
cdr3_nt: TGCGCCAGCAGCTTGGCCGGGGGGAACACTGAAGCTTTCTTT
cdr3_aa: CASSLAGGNTEAFF

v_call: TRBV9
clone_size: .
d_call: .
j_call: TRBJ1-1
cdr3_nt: TGTGCCAGCAGCGTAGATGGCAGGTCTGTCGAAGCTTTCTTT
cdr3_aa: CASSVDGRSVEAFF

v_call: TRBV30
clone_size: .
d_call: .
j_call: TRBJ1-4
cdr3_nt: TGTGCCTGGAGGGCGGCCACTAATGAAAAACTGTTTTTT
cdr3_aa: CAWRAATNEKLFF

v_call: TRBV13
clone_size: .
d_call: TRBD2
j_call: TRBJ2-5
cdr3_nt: TGTGCCAGCAGTTCCGGGACTACGCGAGAGACCCAGTACTTC
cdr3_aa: CASSSGTTRETQYF

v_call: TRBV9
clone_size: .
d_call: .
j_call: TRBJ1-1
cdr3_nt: TGTGCCAGCAGCGTAGCGGGGAAAACTGAAGCTTTCTTT
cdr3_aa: CASSVAGKTEAFF

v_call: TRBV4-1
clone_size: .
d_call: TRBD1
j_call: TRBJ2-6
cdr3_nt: TGCGCCAGCAGCGACAGGGATAGGGCCAACGTCCTGACTTTC
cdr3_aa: CASSDRDRANVLTF

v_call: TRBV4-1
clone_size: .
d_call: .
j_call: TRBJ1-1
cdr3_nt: TGCGCCAGCAGCCAAGCCCCGGTCTTACAAGCTTTCTTT
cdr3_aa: CASSQAPVLQAFF

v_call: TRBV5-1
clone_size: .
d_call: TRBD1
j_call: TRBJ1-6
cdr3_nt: TGCGCCAGCAGCAGCCACAGGGGGCGCGATTCACCCCTCCACTTT
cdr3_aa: CASSSHRGRDSPLHF

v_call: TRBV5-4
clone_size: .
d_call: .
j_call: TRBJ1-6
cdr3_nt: TGTGCCAGCAGCAGGGGGAGAGGGGATAATTCACCCCTCCACTTT
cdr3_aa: CASSRGRGDNSPLHF

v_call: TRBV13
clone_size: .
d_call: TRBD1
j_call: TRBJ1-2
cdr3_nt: TGTGCCAGCAGCTCCGGGACAGGGTTTTATGGCTACACCTTC
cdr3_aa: CASSSGTGFYGYTF

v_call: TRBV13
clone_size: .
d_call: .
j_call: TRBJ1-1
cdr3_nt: TGTGCCAGCAGCTTCCCGACAGCAGGGTACGGTGAAGCTTTCTTT
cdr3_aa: CASSFPTAGYGEAFF

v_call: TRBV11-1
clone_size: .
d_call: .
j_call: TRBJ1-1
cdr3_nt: TGTGCCAGCAGTTATTCAGAAGACACTGAAGCTTTCTTT
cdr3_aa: CASSYSEDTEAFF

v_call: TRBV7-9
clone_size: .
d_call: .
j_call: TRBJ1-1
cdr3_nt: TGTGCCAGCTCCCACAGTACCACTGAAGCTTTCTTT
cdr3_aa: CASSHSTTEAFF

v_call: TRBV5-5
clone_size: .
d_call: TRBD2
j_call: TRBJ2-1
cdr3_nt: TGTGCCAGCAGCTCGGGGGGGATCTCCTACAATGAGCAGTTCTTC
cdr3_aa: CASSSGGISYNEQFF

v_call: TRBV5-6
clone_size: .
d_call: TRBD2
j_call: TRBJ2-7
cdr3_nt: TGTGCCAGCAGCTTGGTCATTCTAGCGGGGGGGGAGCAGTACTTC
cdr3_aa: CASSLVILAGGEQYF

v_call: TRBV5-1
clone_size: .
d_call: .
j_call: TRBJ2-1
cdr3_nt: TGCGCCAGCAGCTTTGGGGGGTTTCGGAGGAATGAGCAGTTCTTC
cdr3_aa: CASSFGGFRRNEQFF

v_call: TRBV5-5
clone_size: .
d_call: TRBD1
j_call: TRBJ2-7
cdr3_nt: TGTGCCAGCAGCTGGTCTCCGGGACAGGGCTACGAGCAGTACTTC
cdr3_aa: CASSWSPGQGYEQYF

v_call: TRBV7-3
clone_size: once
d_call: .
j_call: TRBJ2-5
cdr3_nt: TGTGCCAGCAACAGGCGCCCCCCCCGGGAGACCCAGTACTTC
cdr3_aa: CASNRRPPRETQYF

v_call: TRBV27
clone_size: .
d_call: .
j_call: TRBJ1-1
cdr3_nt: TGTGCCAGCAGTTCACCCCGGGGGAGGAGGACTGAAGCTTTCTTT
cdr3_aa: CASSSPRGRRTEAFF

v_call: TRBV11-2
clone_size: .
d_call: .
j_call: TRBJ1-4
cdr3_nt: TGTGCCAGCAGCGAGGGGGACACCTTTAGACTGTTTTTT
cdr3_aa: CASSEGDTFRLFF

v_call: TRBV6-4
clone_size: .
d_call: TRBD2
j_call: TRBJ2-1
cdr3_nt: TGTGCCAGTTCCTCTAGAGCGGGGACCTACAATGAGCAGTTCTTC
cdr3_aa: CASSSRAGTYNEQFF

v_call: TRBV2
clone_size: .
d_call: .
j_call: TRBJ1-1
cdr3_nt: TGTGCCAGCAGCACCATACAGGGGAACACTGAAGCTTTCTTT
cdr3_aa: CASSTIQGNTEAFF

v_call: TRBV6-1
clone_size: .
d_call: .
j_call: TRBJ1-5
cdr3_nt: TGTGCCAGCATCCTGACGACAGGCCGCAATCAGCCCCAGCATTTT
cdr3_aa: CASILTTGRNQPQHF

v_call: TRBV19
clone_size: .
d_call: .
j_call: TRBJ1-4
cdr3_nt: TGTGCCACCATAGACAGGCTGAATGAAAAACTGTTTTTT
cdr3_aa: CATIDRLNEKLFF

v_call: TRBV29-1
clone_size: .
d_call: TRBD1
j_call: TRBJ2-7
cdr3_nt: TGCAGCGGGTCCGGACAGGTAATCTCCTACGAGCAGTACTTC
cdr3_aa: CSGSGQVISYEQYF

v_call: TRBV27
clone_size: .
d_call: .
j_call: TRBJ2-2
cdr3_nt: TGTGCCAGCAGTTCAAGCGGCGCAAACACCGGGGAGCTGTTTTTT
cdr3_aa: CASSSSGANTGELFF

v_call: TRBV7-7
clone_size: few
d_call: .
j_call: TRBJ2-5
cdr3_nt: TGTGCTAGCAGCTTAGGGGGGCTAGCCCAAGAGACCCAGTACTTC
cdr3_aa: CASSLGGLAQETQYF

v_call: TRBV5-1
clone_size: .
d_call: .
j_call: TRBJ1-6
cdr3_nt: TGCGCCAGCAGCCCCGGAGGCGAAGGTTCACCCCTCCACTTT
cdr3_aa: CASSPGGEGSPLHF

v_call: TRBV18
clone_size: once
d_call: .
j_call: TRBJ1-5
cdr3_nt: TGTGCCAGCTCACCCGGCGGCGTTCTGAGCAATCAGCCCCAGCATTTT
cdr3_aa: CASSPGGVLSNQPQHF

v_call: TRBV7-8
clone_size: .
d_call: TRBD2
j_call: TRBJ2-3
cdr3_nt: TGTGCCAGCAGCTTAGTACCGGGACTAGCGTTGATGGGGGGTACGCAGTATTTT
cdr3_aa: CASSLVPGLALMGGTQYF

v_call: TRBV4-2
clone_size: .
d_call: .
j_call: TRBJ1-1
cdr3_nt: TGTGCCAGCAGCCAAGATCGGGTTTCCCTGAACACTGAAGCTTTCTTT
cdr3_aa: CASSQDRVSLNTEAFF

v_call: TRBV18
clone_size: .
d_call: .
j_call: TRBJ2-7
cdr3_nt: TGTGCCAGCTCACCGCGGCAGGGCTTCCACGAGCAGTACTTC
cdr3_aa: CASSPRQGFHEQYF

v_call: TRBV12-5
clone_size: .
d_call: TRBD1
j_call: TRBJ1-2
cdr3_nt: TGTGCTAGTGGTTTGCAAAAGGAGGGGGCGCTCTATGGCTACACCTTC
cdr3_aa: CASGLQKEGALYGYTF

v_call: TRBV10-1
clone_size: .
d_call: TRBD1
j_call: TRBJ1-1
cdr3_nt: TGCGCCAGCAGTGGGGGACAGGGGCTTAGAGCGAACACTGAAGCTTTCTTT
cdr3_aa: CASSGGQGLRANTEAFF

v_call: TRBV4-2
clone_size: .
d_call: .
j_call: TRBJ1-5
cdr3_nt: TGTGCCAGCAGCCAAGATAGAGGGAATCAGCCCCAGCATTTT
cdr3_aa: CASSQDRGNQPQHF

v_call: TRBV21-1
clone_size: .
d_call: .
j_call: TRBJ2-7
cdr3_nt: TGTGCCAGCAGCGAGTACCCCTTGGAGGAGCAGTACTTC
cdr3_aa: CASSEYPLEEQYF

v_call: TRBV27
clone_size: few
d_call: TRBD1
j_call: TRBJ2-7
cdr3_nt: TGTGCCAGCAGTTTTTCGGGACAGGGGGCGTACGAGCAGTACTTC
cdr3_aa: CASSFSGQGAYEQYF

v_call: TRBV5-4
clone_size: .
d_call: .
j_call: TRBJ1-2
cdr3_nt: TGTGCCAGCAGCCTAAGAGGAGGTTTTGATGGCTACACCTTC
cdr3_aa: CASSLRGGFDGYTF

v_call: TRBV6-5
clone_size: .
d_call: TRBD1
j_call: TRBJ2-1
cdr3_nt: TGTGCCAGCAGTTACGCGACAGGGGCCTACAATGAGCAGTTCTTC
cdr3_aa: CASSYATGAYNEQFF

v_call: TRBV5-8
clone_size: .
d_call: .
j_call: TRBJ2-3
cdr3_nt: TGTGCCAGCAGCACCAAACAGGGATCTACGCAGTATTTT
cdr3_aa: CASSTKQGSTQYF

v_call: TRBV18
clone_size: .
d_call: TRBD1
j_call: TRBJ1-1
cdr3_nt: TGTGCCAGCTCACCAAAAACAGGGGGAAACACTGAAGCTTTCTTT
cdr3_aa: CASSPKTGGNTEAFF

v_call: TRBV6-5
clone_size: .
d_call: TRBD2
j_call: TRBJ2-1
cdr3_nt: TGTGCCAGCACCGAACTAGCTACCCTAGCGGGAGAGCAGTTCTTC
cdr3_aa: CASTELATLAGEQFF

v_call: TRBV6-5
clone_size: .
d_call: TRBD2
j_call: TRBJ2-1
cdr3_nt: TGTGCCAGCCACCTAGCGGGGGGAATGGGTGAGCAGTTCTTC
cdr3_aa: CASHLAGGMGEQFF

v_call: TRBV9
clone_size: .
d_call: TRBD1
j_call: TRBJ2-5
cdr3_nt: TGTGCCAGCAGCGCAGGACAGGGCCAAGAGACCCAGTACTTC
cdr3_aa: CASSAGQGQETQYF

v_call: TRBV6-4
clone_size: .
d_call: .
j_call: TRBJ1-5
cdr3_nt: TGTGCCAGCAGTGCTGGGGCAGACAATCAGCCCCAGCATTTT
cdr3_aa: CASSAGADNQPQHF